The TCR beta chain under discussion was sequenced for a study of blood T cell repertoires in COVID-19. Study background: Samples came from the United States, Italy and Spain, spanning acute and convalescent COVID-19.

How the authors handled the data: Reference gene primer amplification gave nucleated cell count estimates. Libraries were prepared by immunoSEQ multiplex PCR; TCRdb keeps only in-frame clonotypes and omits some of them. Clone size and the V and J calls come from that table; the DNA yielded D and trimming. The table shows roughly 200,000 clones, with approximately 94% occurring only once. V was trimmed by 8 bases and J by 5 bases, leaving 21 bases between them. Germline V gene lookup returns CDR1 MNHEY and CDR2 SVGAGI. The CDR3 length is 15 residues. In its sample, this clone was seen once. V and J are TRBV6-5 and TRBJ1-2, with D possibly TRBD1 on 6 matching bases. Sequencing was carried out using peripheral blood. The sequence derives from a man aged 25 to 40 with COVID-19, enrolled during active disease. The CDR3 sequence: CASGTSTGLAYGYTF. CDR3 nucleotide sequence: TGTGCCAGCGGGACGAGTACAGGGCTGGCGTATGGCTACACCTTC.